One sample yielded the 19 T cell receptor beta chains listed below, sequenced in a study of cytomegalovirus exposure and HLA in healthy donors. 13 Jbeta primers and 60 Vbeta primers were used for the PCR. Assay: immunoSEQ multiplex PCR; the TCRdb copy retains only in-frame clones and omits some. The table has 130,000 to 150,000 clones, around 72% seen once; the top ten hold roughly 2.1%. Input material: PBMCs. The source is a man in his forties in good health and CMV-seronegative.

The chain combines TRBV5-1 with TRBJ2-7; 10 nucleotides line up with TRBD1. Germline V CDR1 and CDR2: SGHRS, YFSETQ. J lost 2 bases, V lost 1 base, and 18 bases had no gene match. This CDR3 is 20 amino acids long. The CDR3 DNA reads TGCGCCAGCAGCTTGTTGTTTGGGACAGGGGCCCGAATATCCACCTACGAGCAGTACTTC. This codes for CASSLLFGTGARISTYEQYF.

This clone occurred a few times. This rearrangement joins TRBV30 to TRBJ1-1, with TRBD1 matching 7 bases. J lost 10 bases, V lost 0 bases, and 8 bases had no gene match. Germline V gene lookup returns CDR1 GTSNPN and CDR2 SVGIG (reference sequence). The CDR3 spans 13 residues. For the CDR3, the DNA is TGTGCCTGGAGTGTGGAGGGGGCGAGGAGAGCTTTCTTT. Translation gives CAWSVEGARRAFF.

DNA of the CDR3: TGTGCCAGCAGAAAGGACAGGGATCAAGAGACCCAGTACTTC. Translating gives CASRKDRDQETQYF. V is TRBV7-9 and J is TRBJ2-5, with 8 bases aligning to TRBD1. The length of the CDR3 is 14 residues. Germline assignment: CDR1 SEHNR and CDR2 FQNEAQ (reference sequence). Trimming took 6 bases from V and 2 from J; bases not matched to a gene: 5. The whole variable domain, remainder taken from reference TRBV7-9 and TRBJ2-5, is DTGVSQNPRHKITKRGQNVTFRCDPISEHNRLYWYRQTLGQGPEFLTYFQNEAQLEKSRLLSDRFSAERPKGSFSTLEIQRTEQGDSAMYLCASRKDRDQETQYFGPGTRLLVL.

The chain links TRBV18 to TRBJ1-5, with 8 bases aligning to TRBD1. V shed 4 bases, J shed 2 bases, and the junction held 4 bases outside the gene matches. CDR3 size: 15 residues. CDR1 and CDR2 from the germline V gene are KGHSH and LQKENI. The CDR3, as DNA: TGTGCCAGCTCACTAGGACAGGGTGGCAATCAGCCCCAGCATTTT. Translated: CASSLGQGGNQPQHF.

A few counts support this clone. The V and J genes are TRBV29-1 and TRBJ2-7; possible D gene TRBD1, 6 bases. Germline CDR1 and CDR2: SQVTM and ANQGSEA. The V gene lost 6 bases and the J gene lost 4 bases, with 13 bases spanning the gap. The length of the CDR3 is 12 residues. The DNA of the CDR3 is TGCAGCGTCGCCGTGGACAGTTACGAGCAGTACTTC. Its protein is CSVAVDSYEQYF.

The V gene is TRBV4-3, the J gene TRBJ2-2, with unresolved D. Germline lookup yields CDR1 LGHNA and CDR2 YSLEER. Trimming shortened V by 0 bases and J by 0 bases, and 11 bases separated the two germline ends. The CDR3 extends over 17 amino acids. The CDR3: CASSQELRHPNTGELFF. DNA for the CDR3: TGCGCCAGCAGCCAAGAGTTGAGGCACCCGAACACCGGGGAGCTGTTTTTT.

The V call is TRBV6-5, the J call TRBJ1-5; a weak D match, TRBD1 (6 bases). V lost 7 bases and J 4 bases, leaving 14 bases between the germline ends. The CDR3 runs to 14 residues. Germline CDR1 MNHEY, CDR2 SVGAGI. CDR3 sequence reads: CASKSGQLNQPQHF. The CDR3 DNA follows: TGTGCCAGCAAGTCTGGACAGCTAAATCAGCCCCAGCATTTT.

The rearrangement joins TRBV5-6 to TRBJ2-7; TRBD1 matches at 11 bases. Germline-derived CDR1 and CDR2 are SGHDT and YYEEEE. The CDR3 contains 13 residues. The trim removed 7 bases at V and 6 bases at J, leaving 6 bases unmatched. The CDR3 sequence: CASGAGTGGEQYF. The CDR3 DNA reads as TGTGCCAGCGGAGCCGGGACAGGGGGCGAGCAGTACTTC.

The chain couples TRBV5-1 to TRBJ2-6; 9 nucleotides line up with TRBD2. Germline-derived CDR1 and CDR2 are SGHRS and YFSETQ. The CDR3 totals 20 residues. The V segment lost 4 bases and the J segment 0 bases; nucleotides outside the gene matches: 14. The CDR3, as DNA: TGCGCCAGCAGCCAAGGGCTAGCGGGAAACGTCTACTCTGGGGCCAACGTCCTGACTTTC. This gives the protein CASSQGLAGNVYSGANVLTF.

In DNA form, the CDR3 reads TGTGCCAGCAGCGAGGACAGGGTTCGGGATTCACCCCTCCACTTT. It is translated as CASSEDRVRDSPLHF. The rearrangement joins TRBV5-4 to TRBJ1-6; 8 bases fit TRBD1. This CDR3 region has 15 residues. In germline, CDR1 is SGHNT, CDR2 YYREEE (reference sequence). V was clipped by 4 bases and J by 8 bases; unmatched bases: 8.

This rearrangement joins TRBV11-3 to TRBJ1-5, with 9 bases matching TRBD1. The length of the CDR3 is 18 residues. The germline gives CDR1 SGHNT, CDR2 YENEEA. Trimming at V came to 0 bases and at J to 3 bases, leaving 9 bases not matched to a gene. CDR3 sequence (DNA): TGTGCCAGCAGCTTAGATCCGGGGACAGGGTTGGACAATCAGCCCCAGCATTTT. The encoded protein is CASSLDPGTGLDNQPQHF.

Worth noting for this clone: One end of the junction is discordant with germline, which a read error may explain. V usage is TRBV5-1 and J usage is TRBJ1-2, with D possibly being TRBD1 (6 bases). CDR1 and CDR2 from the germline V gene are SGHRS and YFSETQ. The CDR3 is made up of 14 amino acids. The CDR3 sequence: CASSLVGDTYGYPF. The CDR3 bases are TGCGCCAGCAGCTTGGTAGGGGACACCTATGGCTACCCCTTC.

The chain is built from TRBV7-9 and TRBJ2-1; maybe TRBD2 (6 bases). The germline gives CDR1 SEHNR, CDR2 FQNEAQ (reference sequence). The CDR3 covers 14 residues. Trimming left V 2 bases short and J 5 bases short, with 10 bases between. CDR3: CASSLTGGNNEQFF. The CDR3 DNA reads TGTGCCAGCAGCTTAACCGGCGGGAACAATGAGCAGTTCTTC.

The rearrangement uses TRBV10-3 and TRBJ2-2; 8 bases align to TRBD2. Trimming took 4 bases from V and 4 from J; bases not matched to a gene: 11. The CDR3 sequence is 17 residues long. Germline V gene sequence: CDR1 ENHRY, CDR2 SYGVKD. This CDR3 reads CAISVTSGLLGTGELFF. The CDR3 nucleotides are TGTGCCATCAGTGTAACTAGCGGACTACTAGGCACCGGGGAGCTGTTTTTT.

The chain recombines TRBV6-5 with TRBJ1-2, with TRBD1 matching over 11 bases. CDR3 length equals 15 residues. Germline V gene lookup returns CDR1 MNHEY and CDR2 SVGAGI. Germline trimming cut 4 bases from V and 4 bases from J; bases unmatched to any gene: 5. CDR3 sequence: CASSSAGTGGYGYTF. The CDR3 DNA sequence: TGTGCCAGCAGTTCGGCCGGGACAGGGGGCTATGGCTACACCTTC.

About this clone: The junction differs from germline at one of its ends, possibly a read error. The V and J genes are TRBV13 and TRBJ2-2; D is uncertain. Germline assignment: CDR1 PRHDT and CDR2 FYEKMQ (reference sequence). The CDR3 sequence is 15 residues long. CDR3 residues: CASSLRLENTEELFF. In DNA form, the CDR3 reads TGTGCCAGCAGCTTACGGCTAGAAAACACCGAGGAGCTGTTTTTT.

The CDR3 DNA reads TGTGCCTGGAGTGTAACAGGGCGCAATCAGCCCCAGCATTTT. Translated: CAWSVTGRNQPQHF. The chain employs TRBV30 and TRBJ1-5; D possibly corresponds to TRBD1 (6 bases). The CDR3 is made up of 14 amino acids. V lost 0 bases, J lost 2 bases, and 8 bases lay in between. Germline V gene data show CDR1 as GTSNPN and CDR2 as SVGIG (reference sequence). The full variable domain, rest sourced from reference TRBV30 and TRBJ1-5, is SQTIHQWPATLVQPVGSPLSLECTVEGTSNPNLYWYRQAAGRGLQLLFYSVGIGQISSEVPQNLSASRPQDRQFILSSKKLLLSDSGFYLCAWSVTGRNQPQHFGDGTRLSIL.

This clone was picked up a small number of times. CDR3 DNA sequence: TGTGCCAGCAGCGTGACCGACTGGAGCTCCTACGAGCAGTACTTC. Residues: CASSVTDWSSYEQYF. The chain recombines TRBV5-4 with TRBJ2-7; the D is unclear. The germline V gene has CDR1 SGHNT and CDR2 YYREEE (reference sequence). Trimming took 4 bases from V and 0 from J, leaving 14 bases between them. The CDR3 runs to 15 residues.

The J gene is TRBJ1-5, the V gene TRBV6-5; 7 bases map to TRBD1. From germline, CDR1 is MNHEY and CDR2 SVGAGI. The V gene end was trimmed by 5 bases and the J gene end by 9 bases; junction bases not matched to a gene: 4. The CDR3 is made up of 12 amino acids. The CDR3 DNA reads as TGTGCCAGCAGTACAGGGGAGAGGCCCCAGCATTTT. This encodes CASSTGERPQHF.